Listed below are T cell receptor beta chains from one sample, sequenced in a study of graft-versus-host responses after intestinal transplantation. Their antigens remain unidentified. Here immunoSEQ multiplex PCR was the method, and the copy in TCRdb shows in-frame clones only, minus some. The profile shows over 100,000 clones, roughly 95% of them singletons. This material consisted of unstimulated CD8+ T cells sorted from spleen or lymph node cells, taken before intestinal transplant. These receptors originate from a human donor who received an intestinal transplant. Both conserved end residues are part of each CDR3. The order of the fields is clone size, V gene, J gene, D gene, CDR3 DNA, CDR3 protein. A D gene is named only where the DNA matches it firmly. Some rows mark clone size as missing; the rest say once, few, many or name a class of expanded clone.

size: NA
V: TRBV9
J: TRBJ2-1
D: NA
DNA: TGTGCCAGCAGCGTAGCCGGGACCTTCAGCTCCTACAATGAGCAGTTCTTC
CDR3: CASSVAGTFSSYNEQFF

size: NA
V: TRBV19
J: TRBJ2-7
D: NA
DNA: TGTGCCAGTAGCTTAACTAGTGCCAGCTCCTACGAGCAGTACTTC
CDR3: CASSLTSASSYEQYF

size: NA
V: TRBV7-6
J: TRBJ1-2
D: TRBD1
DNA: TGTGCCAGCAGCTCACAGGGGAACTATGGCTACACCTTC
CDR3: CASSSQGNYGYTF

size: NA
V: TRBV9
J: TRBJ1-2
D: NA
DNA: TGTGCCAGCAGCGTAGCCAGGGAGTCTGGCTACACCTTC
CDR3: CASSVARESGYTF

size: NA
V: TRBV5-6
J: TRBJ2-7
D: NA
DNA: TGTGCCAGCAGCGTCGGACGGACCTACGAGCAGTACTTC
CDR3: CASSVGRTYEQYF

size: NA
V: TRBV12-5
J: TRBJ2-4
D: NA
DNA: TGTGCTAGTGGTTTGGTACGGGCGGGTTGGGCGGCCAAAAACATTCAGTACTTC
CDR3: CASGLVRAGWAAKNIQYF

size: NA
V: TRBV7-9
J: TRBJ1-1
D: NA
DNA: TGTGCCAGCAGCTTTCAGGAGAAAGCTTTCTTT
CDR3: CASSFQEKAFF

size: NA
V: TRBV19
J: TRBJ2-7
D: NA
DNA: TGTGCCAGTAGTGGAGACTACGAGCAGTACTTC
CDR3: CASSGDYEQYF

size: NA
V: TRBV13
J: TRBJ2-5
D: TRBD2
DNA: TGTGCCAGCAGCACTGGACTAGCAGTCCAAGAGACCCAGTACTTC
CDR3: CASSTGLAVQETQYF

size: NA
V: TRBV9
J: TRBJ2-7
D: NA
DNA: TGTGCCAGCAGCGTAGACGGGACGGGCTATTTGTACGAGCAGTACTTC
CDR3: CASSVDGTGYLYEQYF

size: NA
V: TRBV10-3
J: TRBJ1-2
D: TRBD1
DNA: TGTGCCATCAGGACAGGGGGCGGTCTGGACTATGGCTACACCTTC
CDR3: CAIRTGGGLDYGYTF

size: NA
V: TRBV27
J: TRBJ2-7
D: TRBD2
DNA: TGTGCCAGCAGTTCCCCCTTCAGCGGGGGCTCCTACGAGCAGTACTTC
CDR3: CASSSPFSGGSYEQYF

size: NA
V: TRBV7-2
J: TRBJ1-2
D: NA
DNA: TGTGCCAGCAGCGACGTCGGGCAGGGAATTGACTATGGCTACACCTTC
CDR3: CASSDVGQGIDYGYTF

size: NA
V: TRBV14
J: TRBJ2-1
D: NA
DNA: TGTGCCAGCAGCCAAGCGAGCAGGAATGAGCAGTTCTTC
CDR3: CASSQASRNEQFF

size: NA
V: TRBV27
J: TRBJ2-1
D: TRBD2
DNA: TGTGCCAGCAGTTTTAGCGGGAGGGCCCGGAATGAGCAGTTCTTC
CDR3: CASSFSGRARNEQFF

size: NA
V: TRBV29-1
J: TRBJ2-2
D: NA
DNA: TGCAGCGTTGTAGACAGCCCGAACACCGGGGAGCTGTTTTTT
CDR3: CSVVDSPNTGELFF

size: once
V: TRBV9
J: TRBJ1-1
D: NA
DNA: TGTGCCAGCAGCGTAGCTTCAACAGGGCCCCTGAACACTGAAGCTTTCTTT
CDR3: CASSVASTGPLNTEAFF